This T cell receptor beta chain was profiled in a study of cytomegalovirus exposure and HLA in healthy donors. On this clone: Its antigen is still unknown.

Germline V lookup: CDR1 MGHRA, CDR2 YSYEKL. The length of the CDR3 is 16 residues. The V and J ends lost 0 bases and 5 bases respectively, with 17 bases between them. The table came from immunoSEQ multiplex PCR; TCRdb's copy has only in-frame clones and leaves some out. The sample yields about 160,000 clones, 84% seen once. Points from the study as a whole: 150 or so TCR beta chains were listed as cytomegalovirus-associated.

This receptor was obtained from a man between 25 and 39 years old in good health and CMV-seropositive. Sequenced input: PBMCs. The chain carries TRBV4-1 and TRBJ2-7; TRBD2 is a possible D gene (6 bases). The CDR3: CASSQEAHRGRNEQYF. The CDR3 DNA follows: TGCGCCAGCAGCCAAGAGGCACATCGGGGGAGGAACGAGCAGTACTTC.